Each of the 18 T cell receptor beta chains below was sequenced from the same sample in a study of T cells in Graves' hyperthyroidism and ophthalmopathy. Amplification of TCR beta CDR3 regions was performed using RNA transcripts as template. RT-PCR in the first round (using the HTBI primer set) targeted the TCR CDR3. TCRdb re-derived calls from the multiplex PCR reads in MiXCR, one entry per CDR3 protein. Of about 710,000 distinct CDR3 sequences in the sample, over 15% are singletons; the top ten hold 8.4%. Sequenced sample: blood. The source is a man aged 18 to 35 with Graves' hyperthyroidism.

This clonotype was counted at least ten times. This chain joins TRBV6-2 or TRBV6-3 and TRBJ2-7; D might be TRBD1 (6 bases). The germline gives CDR1 MNHEY, CDR2 SVGEGT. Trimming took 5 bases from V and 3 from J, leaving 8 bases between them. There are 12 residues in the CDR3. This CDR3 is CASSIQGYEQYF. The DNA of the CDR3 is TGTGCCAGCAGTATACAGGGCTACGAGCAGTACTTC.

In its sample, this clonotype was seen many times. This chain joins TRBV20-1 and TRBJ2-1; D is ambiguous. The germline V gene has CDR1 DFQATT and CDR2 SNEGSKA (reference sequence). Between the trimmed V and J ends, which lost 0 bases and 9 bases, there was a span of 12 bases. This CDR3 contains 13 residues. The DNA for the CDR3 is TGCAGTGCTAGAGATCGGAGTAACACTGAGCAGTTCTTC. This encodes CSARDRSNTEQFF.

The DNA for the CDR3 is TGTGCCAGCAGGACCCGGAGAGAGGATCAGCCCCAGCATTTT. Amino acids: CASRTRREDQPQHF. The gene calls are TRBV6-1 and TRBJ1-5, with D unresolved. V was trimmed by 6 bases and J by 5 bases, leaving 14 bases between them. The CDR3 is 14 residues long. Germline CDR1 reads MNHNS; CDR2 reads SASEGT.

The CDR3 spells CASSQPRTGRHSPLHF. CDR3 coding DNA: TGTGCCAGCAGCCAGCCTCGAACAGGGCGACATTCACCCCTCCACTTT. The chain joins TRBV3-1 to TRBJ1-6, with D maybe TRBD1 (6 bases). The V end was cut by 3 bases, the J end by 8 bases, with 17 bases between. The CDR3 has 16 residues. Germline CDR1 reads LGHDT; CDR2 reads YNNKEL (reference sequence).

The table lists this clonotype with many counts. V and J are TRBV2 and TRBJ2-7; 10 positions agree with TRBD2. Germline V gene sequence: CDR1 SNHLY, CDR2 FYNNEI. The CDR3 totals 14 residues. After removal of 6 bases from V and 3 bases from J, the junction contained 5 bases not matched to a gene. The chain's CDR3 is CASRVAGGGYEQYF. The CDR3 DNA reads as TGTGCCAGCAGGGTAGCGGGAGGAGGCTACGAGCAGTACTTC.

This clonotype was found many times. The chain employs TRBV10-3 and TRBJ2-2; D gene uncertain. Germline V lookup: CDR1 ENHRY, CDR2 SYGVKD. The CDR3 has 16 amino acids. V was pared by 6 bases and J by 4 bases, with 18 bases between. CDR3 region: CAISIPRLSSTGELFF. The CDR3 DNA reads TGTGCCATCAGCATCCCAAGGTTGTCGAGCACCGGGGAGCTGTTTTTT.

The chain joins TRBV5-1 to TRBJ2-3; D gene unclear. The CDR3 covers 14 residues. Germline CDR1 and CDR2: SGHRS and YFSETQ. The V gene lost 0 bases and the J gene lost 4 bases, with 9 bases spanning the gap. For the CDR3, the DNA is TGCGCCAGCAGCTTGGACCCACACGCAGATACGCAGTATTTT. Amino acids: CASSLDPHADTQYF.

This chain links TRBV4-1 with TRBJ1-4, with D possibly TRBD1 on 5 matching bases. Trimming shortened V by 0 bases and J by 8 bases, and 16 bases separated the two germline ends. CDR1 and CDR2 from the germline V gene are MGHRA and YSYEKL. The CDR3 is 16 residues long. Written as DNA, the CDR3 is TGCGCCAGCAGCCAAGAACAAGGGGCAGGATGGGAAAAACTGTTTTTT. Residues: CASSQEQGAGWEKLFF.

There are many counts of this clonotype. The CDR3 sequence is CASNPSGIIAGFSTDTQYF. The CDR3 DNA reads TGTGCCAGCAACCCGTCGGGCATTATAGCGGGCTTTAGCACAGATACGCAGTATTTT. This rearrangement joins TRBV12-3 or TRBV12-4 to TRBJ2-3; 7 nucleotides agree with TRBD2. V dropped 7 bases and J dropped 0; count of bases not matched to a gene: 19. The CDR3 runs 19 residues.

This clonotype was counted only a few times. This rearrangement joins TRBV11-1 to TRBJ2-3; D gene uncertain. The CDR3 runs 13 residues. The V end was cut by 7 bases, the J end by 6 bases, with 14 bases between. Germline CDR1 SGHAT, CDR2 FQDESV (reference sequence). The CDR3 bases are TGTGCCAGCACGGTCTACCCCGCGGATACGCAGTATTTT. This translates into CASTVYPADTQYF. Full variable domain (outside the CDR3, taken from reference TRBV11-1 and TRBJ2-3): EAEVAQSPRYKITEKSQAVAFWCDPISGHATLYWYRQILGQGPELLVQFQDESVVDDSQLPKDRFSAERLKGVDSTLKIQPAELGDSAMYLCASTVYPADTQYFGPGTRLTVL.

This clonotype was counted at least ten times. This chain joins TRBV6-1 and TRBJ1-5; 8 bases fit TRBD1. Germline CDR1 and CDR2: MNHNS and SASEGT. The CDR3 covers 15 residues. Trimming took 5 bases from V and 5 from J; bases not matched to a gene: 8. CDR3 sequence reads: CASSPGQGGDQPQHF. The CDR3 bases are TGTGCCAGCAGTCCCGGACAGGGAGGTGATCAGCCCCAGCATTTT.

This clonotype showed up just a few times. V and J are TRBV28 and TRBJ2-1; 8 bases match TRBD2. With 8 bases clipped from V and 6 bases from J, the junction kept 12 bases outside the gene matches. The V gene's germline CDR1 is MDHEN and CDR2 SYDVKM. The CDR3 covers 15 residues. The CDR3 sequence: CASGLPGSGINEQFF. DNA for the CDR3: TGTGCCAGCGGCTTACCGGGTAGCGGGATCAATGAGCAGTTCTTC.

This clonotype was observed a handful of times. V gene TRBV19 combines with J gene TRBJ1-1, with 11 bases identical to TRBD1. Looked up from germline, CDR1 is LNHDA and CDR2 is SQIVND (reference sequence). The V and J ends lost 4 bases and 3 bases, in that order; junction bases with no gene match: 7. The CDR3 contains 16 residues. CDR3: CASSRTGGLRHTEAFF. The CDR3 nucleotides are TGTGCCAGTAGTAGGACAGGGGGCCTCCGTCACACTGAAGCTTTCTTT.

The chain uses TRBV28 and TRBJ1-4; D gene uncertain. V lost 6 bases to trimming and J lost 7 bases, with 18 bases between them. Per germline, CDR1 MDHEN and CDR2 SYDVKM. The CDR3 totals 15 residues. The CDR3 sequence is CASSVSVLVSEKLFF. The CDR3 coding sequence is TGTGCCAGCAGCGTCTCGGTCCTAGTTAGTGAAAAACTGTTTTTT.

This clonotype has a single count. As DNA, the CDR3 is TGCGCCAGCAGTGAGGGACTAGCGGGAGGACGGGGGCCCCTCTACAATGAGCAGTTCTTC. This translates into CASSEGLAGGRGPLYNEQFF. The rearrangement joins TRBV10-1 to TRBJ2-1, with 14 bases lining up with TRBD2. The junction had 12 bases not matched to a gene; V was cut back by 2 bases and J by 3 bases. The CDR3 totals 20 residues. Per germline, CDR1 WNHNN and CDR2 SYGVQD (reference sequence).

The chain carries TRBV5-8 and TRBJ1-1; unclear D gene. Trimming stripped 2 bases from V and 5 bases from J, with 10 bases between. This CDR3 is 13 amino acids long. Germline CDR1 and CDR2: SGHTS and YDEGEE. The CDR3, as DNA: TGTGCCAGCAGCTTTATTGGCAGGACTGAAGCTTTCTTT. Its protein product is CASSFIGRTEAFF.

The chain uses TRBV7-2 and TRBJ2-7, with 7 bases fitting TRBD2. Trimming removed 1 base from V and 6 bases from J; junction bases left unmatched: 9. The CDR3 covers 15 residues. Germline CDR1 SGHTA, CDR2 FQGNSA. The DNA of the CDR3 is TGTGCCAGCAGCTTAGACGGGGGGACTTGGGGCGAGCAGTACTTC. Amino acids: CASSLDGGTWGEQYF.

Ten or more counts support this clonotype. The CDR3 sequence is CASSPARGEGYTF. Written as DNA, the CDR3 is TGTGCCAGCAGCCCCGCGCGGGGGGAAGGCTACACCTTC. The rearrangement uses TRBV7-3 and TRBJ1-2; TRBD1 might be the D (5 bases). V lost 5 bases and J lost 8, with 15 bases in between. Germline CDR1 SGHTA, CDR2 FQGTGA. The length of the CDR3 is 13 residues.